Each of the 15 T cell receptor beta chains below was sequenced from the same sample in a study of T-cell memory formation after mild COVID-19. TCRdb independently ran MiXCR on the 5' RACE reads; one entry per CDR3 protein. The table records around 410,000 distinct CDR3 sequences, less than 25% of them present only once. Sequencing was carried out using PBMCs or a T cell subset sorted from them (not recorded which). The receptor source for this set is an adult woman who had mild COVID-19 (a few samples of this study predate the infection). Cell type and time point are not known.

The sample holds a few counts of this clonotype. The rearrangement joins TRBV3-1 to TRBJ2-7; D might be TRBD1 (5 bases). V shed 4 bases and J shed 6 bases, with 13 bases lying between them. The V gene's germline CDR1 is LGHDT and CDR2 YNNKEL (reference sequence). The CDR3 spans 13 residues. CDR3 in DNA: TGTGCCAGCAGCCCCCATGGGGCGGTCGAGCAGTACTTC. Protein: CASSPHGAVEQYF.

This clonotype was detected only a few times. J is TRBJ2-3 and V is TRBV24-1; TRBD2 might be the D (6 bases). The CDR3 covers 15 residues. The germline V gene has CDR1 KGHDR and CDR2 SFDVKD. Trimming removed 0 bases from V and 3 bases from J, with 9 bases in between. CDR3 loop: CATSDLNRGTDTQYF. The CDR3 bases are TGTGCCACCAGTGATTTGAATCGGGGGACAGATACGCAGTATTTT.

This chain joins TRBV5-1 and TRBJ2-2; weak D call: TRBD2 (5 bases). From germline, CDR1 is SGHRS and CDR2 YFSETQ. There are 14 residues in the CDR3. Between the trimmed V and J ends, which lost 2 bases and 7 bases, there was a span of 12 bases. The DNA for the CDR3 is TGCGCCAGCAGCTTTCCCCTGGCGGGCGGGGAGCTGTTTTTT. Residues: CASSFPLAGGELFF.

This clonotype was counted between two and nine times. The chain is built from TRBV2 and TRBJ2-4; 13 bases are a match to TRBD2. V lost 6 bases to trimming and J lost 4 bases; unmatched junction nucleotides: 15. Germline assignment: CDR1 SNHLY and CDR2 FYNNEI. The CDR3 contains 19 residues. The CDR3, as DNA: TGTGCCAGCAGAGATTCCGGGACTAGCGGGATCCCCTTAAAAAACATTCAGTACTTC. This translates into CASRDSGTSGIPLKNIQYF. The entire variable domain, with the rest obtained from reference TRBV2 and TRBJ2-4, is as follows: EPEVTQTPSHQVTQMGQEVILRCVPISNHLYFYWYRQILGQKVEFLVSFYNNEISEKSEIFDDQFSVERPDGSNFTLKIRSTKLEDSAMYFCASRDSGTSGIPLKNIQYFGAGTRLSVL.

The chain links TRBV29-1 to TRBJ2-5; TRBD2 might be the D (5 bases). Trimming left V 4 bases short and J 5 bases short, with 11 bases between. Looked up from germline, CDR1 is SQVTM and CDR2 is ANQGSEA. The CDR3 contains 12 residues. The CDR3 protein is CSVGARGETQYF. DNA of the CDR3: TGCAGCGTTGGGGCTCGAGGGGAGACCCAGTACTTC.

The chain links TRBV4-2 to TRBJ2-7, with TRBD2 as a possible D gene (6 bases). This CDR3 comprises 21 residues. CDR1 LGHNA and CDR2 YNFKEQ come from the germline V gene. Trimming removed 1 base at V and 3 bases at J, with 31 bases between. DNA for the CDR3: TGTGCCAGCAGCCAAGCGAGATCAGTGGTTACGCGGGACGCCGCGGTCTACGAGCAGTACTTC. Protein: CASSQARSVVTRDAAVYEQYF.

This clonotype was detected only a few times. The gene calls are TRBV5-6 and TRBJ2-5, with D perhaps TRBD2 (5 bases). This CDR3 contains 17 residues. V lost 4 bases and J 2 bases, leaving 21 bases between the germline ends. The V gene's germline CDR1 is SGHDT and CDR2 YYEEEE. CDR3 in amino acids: CASSPRRGLWGQETQYF. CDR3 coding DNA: TGTGCCAGCAGCCCCCGGCGAGGACTGTGGGGACAAGAGACCCAGTACTTC.

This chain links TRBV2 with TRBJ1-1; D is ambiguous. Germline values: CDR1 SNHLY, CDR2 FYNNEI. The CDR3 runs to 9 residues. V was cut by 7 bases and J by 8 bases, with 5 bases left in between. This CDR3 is CASIREAFF. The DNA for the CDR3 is TGTGCCAGCATCAGGGAAGCTTTCTTT.

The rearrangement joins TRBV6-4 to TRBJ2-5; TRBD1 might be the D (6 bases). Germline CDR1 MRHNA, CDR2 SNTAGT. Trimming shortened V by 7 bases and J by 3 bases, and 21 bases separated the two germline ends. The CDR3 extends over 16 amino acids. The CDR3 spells CASTPFGQPEEETQYF. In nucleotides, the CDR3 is TGTGCCAGCACTCCATTCGGACAGCCTGAGGAAGAGACCCAGTACTTC.

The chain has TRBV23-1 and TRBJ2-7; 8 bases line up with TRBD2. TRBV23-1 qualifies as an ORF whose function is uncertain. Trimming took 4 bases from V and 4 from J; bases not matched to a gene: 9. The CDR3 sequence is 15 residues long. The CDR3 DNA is TGCGCCAGCAGTCTCCCTCGGGGGGGTCGGTACGAGCAGTACTTC. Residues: CASSLPRGGRYEQYF.

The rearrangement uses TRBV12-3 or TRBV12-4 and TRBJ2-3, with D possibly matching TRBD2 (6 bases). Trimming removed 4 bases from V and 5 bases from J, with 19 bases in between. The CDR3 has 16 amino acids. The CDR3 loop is CASSSGSVAGRDTQYF. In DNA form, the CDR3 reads TGTGCCAGCAGTTCTGGATCGGTGGCGGGAAGAGATACGCAGTATTTT.

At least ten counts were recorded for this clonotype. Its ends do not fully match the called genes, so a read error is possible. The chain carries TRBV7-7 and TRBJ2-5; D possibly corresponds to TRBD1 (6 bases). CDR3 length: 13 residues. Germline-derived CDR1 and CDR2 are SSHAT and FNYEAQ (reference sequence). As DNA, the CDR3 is TGTGCTAGCAGCTTGGACAGTCAAGAGACCCAGTACTTC. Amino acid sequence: CASSLDSQETQYF.

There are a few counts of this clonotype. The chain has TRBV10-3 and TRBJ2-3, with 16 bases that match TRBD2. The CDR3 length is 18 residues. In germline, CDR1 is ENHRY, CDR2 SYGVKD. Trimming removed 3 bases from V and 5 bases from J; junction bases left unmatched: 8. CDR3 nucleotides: TGTGCCATCAGTGACCCGGGACTAGCGGGGGGGCCGGGAGATACGCAGTATTTT. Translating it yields CAISDPGLAGGPGDTQYF.

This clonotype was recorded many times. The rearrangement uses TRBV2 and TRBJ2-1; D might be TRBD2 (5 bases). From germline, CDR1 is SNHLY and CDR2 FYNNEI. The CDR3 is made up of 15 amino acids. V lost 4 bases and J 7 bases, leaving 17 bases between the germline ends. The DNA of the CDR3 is TGTGCCAGCAGTGCAAGGAGAGGGCCGAGTAATGAGCAGTTCTTC. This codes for CASSARRGPSNEQFF.

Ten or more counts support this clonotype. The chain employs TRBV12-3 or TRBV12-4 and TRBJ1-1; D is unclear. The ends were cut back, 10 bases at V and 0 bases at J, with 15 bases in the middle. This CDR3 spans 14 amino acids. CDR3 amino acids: CATGIGRMNTEAFF. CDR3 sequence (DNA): TGTGCCACTGGGATCGGGCGGATGAACACTGAAGCTTTCTTT.